The next 30 T cell receptor beta chains were all read from a single sample in a study of response to subunit inactivated influenza vaccine. MiXCR, applied by TCRdb to the RT-PCR reads, yields one record per CDR3 protein. The sample consists of fewer than 600,000 distinct CDR3 sequences, more than 7% of them appearing once. The sequencing used PBMCs from blood, collected around 2 years after vaccination. The receptors here all came from a man in his fifties or sixties who received an inactivated influenza vaccine.

This clonotype has ten or more counts. The chain recombines TRBV20-1 with TRBJ2-5; 8 bases agree with TRBD2. The ends lost 6 bases at V and 5 bases at J; junction bases unmatched: 17. Germline CDR1 reads DFQATT; CDR2 reads SNEGSKA (reference sequence). The CDR3 loop spans 16 amino acids. CDR3: CSAEPQLAEFFETQYF. CDR3 DNA: TGCAGTGCAGAACCTCAACTAGCGGAGTTTTTCGAGACCCAGTACTTC.

This clonotype was counted at least ten times. The CDR3 is CASSRSSGANTGELFF. In DNA, the CDR3 is TGTGCCAGCAGTCGTTCTAGCGGGGCGAACACCGGGGAGCTGTTTTTT. The chain joins TRBV12-3 or TRBV12-4 to TRBJ2-2; 9 bases agree with TRBD2. This CDR3 has 16 residues. With 5 bases clipped from V and 0 bases from J, the junction kept 4 bases outside the gene matches.

This clonotype has a handful of counts. This rearrangement joins TRBV3-1 to TRBJ2-1; perhaps D is TRBD1 or TRBD2 (5 bases each). The CDR3 is made up of 15 amino acids. V lost 3 bases, J lost 0 bases, and 9 bases lay in between. Germline CDR1 is LGHDT and CDR2 is YNNKEL (reference sequence). The CDR3 DNA reads TGTGCCAGCAGCCAGCCTGGGGGCTCCTACAATGAGCAGTTCTTC. Translated, it gives CASSQPGGSYNEQFF.

In regard to this clonotype: This may arise from a read error, as a much more abundant clone is one base away. This sequence joins TRBV10-3 and TRBJ2-2, with TRBD1 as a possible D gene (6 bases). Germline lookup yields CDR1 ENHRY and CDR2 SYGVKD. V was shortened by 4 bases and J by 2 bases, with 14 bases between the two germline ends. This CDR3 has 16 amino acids. CDR3 nucleotides: TGTGCCATCAGTGCAGTGAGGGGACAAAACACCGGGGAGCTGTTTTTT. Amino acids: CAISAVRGQNTGELFF.

J is TRBJ2-1 and V is TRBV3-1; D remains ambiguous. Germline CDR1 LGHDT, CDR2 YNNKEL (reference sequence). This CDR3 region has 13 residues. V lost 3 bases, J lost 9 bases, and 12 bases lay in between. The CDR3, as DNA: TGTGCCAGCAGCCACCCGCCCAGGTTTGAGCAGTTCTTC. It specifies CASSHPPRFEQFF.

The V gene is TRBV7-9, the J gene TRBJ1-4; the D gene is possibly TRBD1 (5 bases). The CDR3 runs 13 residues. Germline V gives CDR1 SEHNR, CDR2 FQNEAQ (reference sequence). Trimming took 5 bases from V and 8 from J, leaving 12 bases between them. CDR3 sequence (DNA): TGTGCCAGCAGCCGTTATGAGGGGGAAAAACTGTTTTTT. Its translation is CASSRYEGEKLFF.

This clonotype was counted ten times or more. The V gene is TRBV4-3, the J gene TRBJ2-6, with D uncertain. Germline V CDR1 and CDR2: LGHNA, YSLEER. The CDR3 runs 16 residues. The V end was cut by 0 bases, the J end by 0 bases, with 6 bases between. CDR3: CASSQDRSSGANVLTF. The DNA for the CDR3 is TGCGCCAGCAGCCAAGATAGGAGCTCTGGGGCCAACGTCCTGACTTTC.

This clonotype has a handful of counts. The chain carries TRBV6-5 and TRBJ2-2; TRBD1 aligns across 7 bases. J lost 1 base, V lost 4 bases, and 9 bases had no gene match. Germline V lookup: CDR1 MNHEY, CDR2 SVGAGI. This CDR3 spans 17 amino acids. Written as DNA, the CDR3 is TGTGCCAGCAGTTCCATTACGGGACAGTTGAACACCGGGGAGCTGTTTTTT. This gives the protein CASSSITGQLNTGELFF.

This clonotype has ten or more counts. V gene TRBV12-3 or TRBV12-4 combines with J gene TRBJ2-3; TRBD1 matches at 8 bases. V gave up 5 bases and J gave up 1 base; unmatched junction bases: 8. This CDR3 comprises 16 residues. The DNA of the CDR3 is TGTGCCAGCAGTCTCGACAGGGGCTCGGGCACAGATACGCAGTATTTT. Translation: CASSLDRGSGTDTQYF.

The chain couples TRBV7-3 to TRBJ1-3; D is uncertain. This CDR3 is 14 amino acids long. The V gene lost 2 bases and the J gene lost 4 bases, with 9 bases spanning the gap. Germline V CDR1 and CDR2: SGHTA, FQGTGA. CDR3 region: CASSLGTNGNTIYF. CDR3 nucleotides: TGTGCCAGCAGCTTAGGCACCAACGGAAACACCATATATTTT.

This clonotype was detected many times. The V gene is TRBV5-1, the J gene TRBJ2-1; weak D call: TRBD2 (6 bases). V lost 0 bases and J lost 7, with 14 bases in between. Per germline, CDR1 SGHRS and CDR2 YFSETQ. The CDR3 totals 15 residues. The CDR3 protein is CASSLGTTLGNEQFF. The CDR3 nucleotides read TGCGCCAGCAGCTTGGGGACTACTTTGGGGAATGAGCAGTTCTTC. Combining the CDR3 with reference TRBV5-1 and TRBJ2-1 gives the whole variable domain KAGVTQTPRYLIKTRGQQVTLSCSPISGHRSVSWYQQTPGQGLQFLFEYFSETQRNKGNFPGRFSGRQFSNSRSEMNVSTLELGDSALYLCASSLGTTLGNEQFFGPGTRLTVL.

This clonotype was counted only a few times. For the CDR3, the DNA is TGCGCCAGTGGGACTGGACAGGGGGCGATCGGGGAGCTGTTTTTT. Translating gives CASGTGQGAIGELFF. The V and J genes are TRBV5-1 and TRBJ2-2, with TRBD1 matching 11 bases. The germline V gene encodes CDR1 SGHRS and CDR2 YFSETQ. With V trimmed by 8 bases and J by 7 bases, 10 bases remained unmatched. CDR3 length: 15 residues. Based on the CDR3 plus reference TRBV5-1 and TRBJ2-2, the full variable domain is KAGVTQTPRYLIKTRGQQVTLSCSPISGHRSVSWYQQTPGQGLQFLFEYFSETQRNKGNFPGRFSGRQFSNSRSEMNVSTLELGDSALYLCASGTGQGAIGELFFGEGSRLTVL.

This clonotype has ten or more counts. The chain links TRBV21-1 to TRBJ2-4; whether TRBD1, the table's D call, matches the DNA was not checked. TRBV21-1 is flagged as a pseudogene. The CDR3 has 16 amino acids. The DNA for the CDR3 is TGTGCCAGCAGCCCTGACAGACTACTAGCCAAAAACATTCAGTACTTC. Translating gives CASSPDRLLAKNIQYF.

This clonotype was detected ten times or more. J is TRBJ2-3 and V is TRBV20-1; D is possibly TRBD2 (6 bases). With 1 base removed from V and 3 bases from J, the gap between germline ends came to 17 bases. Germline loops: CDR1 DFQATT, CDR2 SNEGSKA (reference sequence). CDR3 length: 16 residues. CDR3 amino acids: CSARAHWGVRTDTQYF. Written as DNA, the CDR3 is TGCAGTGCTAGAGCCCATTGGGGGGTCCGTACAGATACGCAGTATTTT.

This clonotype was seen more than once but under ten times. This chain uses TRBV11-2 with TRBJ2-7; D could derive from TRBD1 or TRBD2 (6 bases each). Germline V gene lookup returns CDR1 SGHAT and CDR2 FQNNGV. V lost 5 bases, J lost 2 bases, and 13 bases lay in between. The CDR3 length is 14 residues. The CDR3 spells CASSPWRDTYEQYF. CDR3 bases: TGTGCCAGCAGCCCCTGGCGGGACACCTACGAGCAGTACTTC.

This clonotype was found a few times. The chain couples TRBV11-2 to TRBJ1-4; D gene uncertain. The CDR3 has 16 residues. From germline, CDR1 is SGHAT and CDR2 FQNNGV. V was cut by 1 base and J by 3 bases, with 12 bases left in between. CDR3 sequence (DNA): TGTGCCAGCAGCTTAGTCGCATGGGCGGCTAATGAAAAACTGTTTTTT. Translation gives CASSLVAWAANEKLFF.

This clonotype came up many times. The genes are TRBV6-2 or TRBV6-3 and TRBJ2-2, with D perhaps matching TRBD1 or TRBD2 (5 bases each). The CDR3 is 15 amino acids. V was trimmed by 4 bases and J by 0 bases, leaving 9 bases between them. Germline V gives CDR1 MNHEY, CDR2 SVGEGT. The CDR3 coding sequence is TGTGCCAGCAGTTGGGGACCCGCGAACACCGGGGAGCTGTTTTTT. Amino acid sequence: CASSWGPANTGELFF.

As to this clonotype: The DNA is left out, because the CDR3 cannot be placed on it with certainty; the CDR3 is given as TCRdb lists it. The J gene is TRBJ2-1, the V gene TRBV3-1. 17 amino acids form the CDR3, both terminal residues included. Germline loops: CDR1 LGHDT, CDR2 YNNKEL (reference sequence). The chain's CDR3 is CASSQAFGLGSYNEQFF.

This chain joins TRBV19 and TRBJ2-5, with TRBD2 matching over 11 bases. V was pared by 6 bases and J by 3 bases, with 0 bases of the junction left unmatched. The CDR3 runs to 13 residues. Germline V gives CDR1 LNHDA, CDR2 SQIVND (reference sequence). CDR3 sequence reads: CASRLAGEETQYF. CDR3 nucleotide sequence: TGTGCCAGTAGACTAGCGGGAGAAGAGACCCAGTACTTC.

The genes are TRBV27 and TRBJ2-7; the D gene could be TRBD1 or TRBD2 (6 bases each). Germline V gene data show CDR1 as MNHEY and CDR2 as SMNVEV (reference sequence). Trimming shortened V by 7 bases and J by 5 bases, and 15 bases separated the two germline ends. The CDR3 length is 13 residues. CDR3 DNA: TGTGCCAGCAAGGCCCGGGGGCGAGACGAGCAGTACTTC. Translating it yields CASKARGRDEQYF.

This clonotype appeared a few times. This chain joins TRBV2 and TRBJ2-3; 7 bases map to TRBD2. CDR3 length: 14 residues. CDR1 SNHLY and CDR2 FYNNEI come from the germline V gene. V lost 8 bases and J lost 4; bases outside the gene matches: 9. The CDR3: CASGGGRSADTQYF. CDR3 coding DNA: TGTGCCAGCGGCGGCGGGAGATCTGCAGATACGCAGTATTTT.

This clonotype was observed many times. The V gene is TRBV12-3 or TRBV12-4, the J gene TRBJ1-1; D is perhaps TRBD1 (6 bases). V lost 5 bases to trimming and J lost 4 bases, with 17 bases between them. The CDR3 is made up of 15 amino acids. The CDR3 nucleotides read TGTGCCAGCAGTCCCTACAGGGCCCCCTCCACTGAAGCTTTCTTT. Amino acids: CASSPYRAPSTEAFF.

This clonotype was seen at least ten times. J is TRBJ2-3 and V is TRBV20-1; 8 bases agree with TRBD2. CDR3 length equals 14 residues. V lost 5 bases and J lost 2; bases outside the gene matches: 6. The germline V gene encodes CDR1 DFQATT and CDR2 SNEGSKA (reference sequence). CDR3 DNA sequence: TGCAGTGCTTCGTTAGCGGGGACCACAGATACGCAGTATTTT. Translation: CSASLAGTTDTQYF.

The chain carries TRBV27 and TRBJ2-5, with D possibly TRBD2 on 6 matching bases. V lost 8 bases to trimming and J lost 5 bases, with 21 bases between them. Looked up from germline, CDR1 is MNHEY and CDR2 is SMNVEV (reference sequence). This CDR3 comprises 15 residues. The CDR3 DNA reads TGTGCCAGCGCGTCGGCGGGGTGGAAGGCGGAGACCCAGTACTTC. It translates to CASASAGWKAETQYF.

The V call is TRBV6-2 or TRBV6-3, the J call TRBJ2-7; TRBD2 matches 10 bases. This CDR3 is 15 amino acids long. Germline values: CDR1 MNHEY, CDR2 SVGEGT. V gave up 2 bases and J gave up 4 bases; unmatched junction bases: 5. In DNA, the CDR3 is TGTGCCAGCAGTTACGACAGCGGGAGGGCTTACGAGCAGTACTTC. Translated: CASSYDSGRAYEQYF.

The chain couples TRBV12-3 or TRBV12-4 to TRBJ1-1; unclear D gene. This CDR3 is built from 14 residues. V was clipped by 3 bases and J by 8 bases, with 16 bases between them. In DNA form, the CDR3 reads TGTGCCAGCAGTTTGGCCGGGAGAGCGTTGGAAGCTTTCTTT. This codes for CASSLAGRALEAFF.

This clonotype was recorded at least ten times. This sequence joins TRBV3-1 and TRBJ2-2; D gene unclear. The V and J ends lost 2 bases and 6 bases respectively, with 7 bases between them. Germline V gene lookup returns CDR1 LGHDT and CDR2 YNNKEL (reference sequence). The CDR3 length is 13 residues. The CDR3 loop reads CASSQQEPGELFF. The DNA of the CDR3 is TGTGCCAGCAGCCAACAGGAACCCGGGGAGCTGTTTTTT. The full variable domain, its missing parts supplied by reference TRBV3-1 and TRBJ2-2, is DTAVSQTPKYLVTQMGNDKSIKCEQNLGHDTMYWYKQDSKKFLKIMFSYNNKELIINETVPNRFSPKSPDKAHLNLHINSLELGDSAVYFCASSQQEPGELFFGEGSRLTVL.

This clonotype was detected only a few times. This rearrangement joins TRBV9 to TRBJ1-1; D is perhaps TRBD1 (6 bases). The CDR3 contains 14 residues. The V and J ends lost 0 bases and 8 bases respectively, with 14 bases between them. Germline V lookup: CDR1 SGDLS, CDR2 YYNGEE. The CDR3 DNA reads TGTGCCAGCAGCGTAGCCGGTGGGGGCAGAGAAGCTTTCTTT. Amino acid sequence: CASSVAGGGREAFF.

Only a few counts were recorded for this clonotype. The chain uses TRBV7-8 and TRBJ2-5; tentative D call: TRBD1 (6 bases). Trimming shortened V by 6 bases and J by 2 bases, and 16 bases separated the two germline ends. Germline CDR1 is SGHVS and CDR2 is FQNEAQ. There are 15 residues in the CDR3. CDR3 nucleotide sequence: TGTGCCAGCAGACAGATGACAGGAGATCAAGAGACCCAGTACTTC. Its translation is CASRQMTGDQETQYF.

The CDR3 loop is CASSLGLTQETQYF. The CDR3, as DNA: TGCGCCAGCAGCTTAGGACTAACACAAGAGACCCAGTACTTC. The J gene is TRBJ2-5, the V gene TRBV5-1; D possibly corresponds to TRBD2 (6 bases). Trimming removed 2 bases at V and 2 bases at J, with 10 bases between. The CDR3 covers 14 residues. CDR1 is SGHRS and CDR2 is YFSETQ in the germline V gene. Drawing the rest from reference TRBV5-1 and TRBJ2-5, the complete variable domain is KAGVTQTPRYLIKTRGQQVTLSCSPISGHRSVSWYQQTPGQGLQFLFEYFSETQRNKGNFPGRFSGRQFSNSRSEMNVSTLELGDSALYLCASSLGLTQETQYFGPGTRLLVL.